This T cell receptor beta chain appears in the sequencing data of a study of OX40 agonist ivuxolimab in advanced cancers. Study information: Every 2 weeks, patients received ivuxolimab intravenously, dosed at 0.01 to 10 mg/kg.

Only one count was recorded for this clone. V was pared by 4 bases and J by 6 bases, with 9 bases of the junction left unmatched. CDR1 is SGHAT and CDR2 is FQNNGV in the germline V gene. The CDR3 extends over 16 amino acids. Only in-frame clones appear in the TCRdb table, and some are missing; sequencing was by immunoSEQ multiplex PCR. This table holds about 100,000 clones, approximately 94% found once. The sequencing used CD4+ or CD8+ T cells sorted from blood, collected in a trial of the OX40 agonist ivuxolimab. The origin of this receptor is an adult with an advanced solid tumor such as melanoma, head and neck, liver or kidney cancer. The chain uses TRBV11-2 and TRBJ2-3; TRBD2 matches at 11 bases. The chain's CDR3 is CASSSTSGILMDTQYF. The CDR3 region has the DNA TGTGCCAGCAGCTCGACTAGCGGGATCCTAATGGATACGCAGTATTTT. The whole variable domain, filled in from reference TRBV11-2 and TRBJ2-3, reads EAGVAQSPRYKIIEKRQSVAFWCNPISGHATLYWYQQILGQGPKLLIQFQNNGVVDDSQLPKDRFSAERLKGVDSTLKIQPAKLEDSAVYLCASSSTSGILMDTQYFGPGTRLTVL.